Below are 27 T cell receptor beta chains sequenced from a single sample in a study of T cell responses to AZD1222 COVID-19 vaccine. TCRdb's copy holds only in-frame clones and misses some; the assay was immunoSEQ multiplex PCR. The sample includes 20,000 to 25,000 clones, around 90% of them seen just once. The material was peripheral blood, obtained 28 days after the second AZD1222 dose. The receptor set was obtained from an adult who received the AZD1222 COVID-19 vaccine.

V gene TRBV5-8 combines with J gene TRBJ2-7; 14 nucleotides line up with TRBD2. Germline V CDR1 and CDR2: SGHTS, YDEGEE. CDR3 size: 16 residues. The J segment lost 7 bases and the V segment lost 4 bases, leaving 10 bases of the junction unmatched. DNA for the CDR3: TGTGCCAGCAGCACTGGGACTAGCGGGAGAGTGACGGAGCAGTACTTC. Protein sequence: CASSTGTSGRVTEQYF.

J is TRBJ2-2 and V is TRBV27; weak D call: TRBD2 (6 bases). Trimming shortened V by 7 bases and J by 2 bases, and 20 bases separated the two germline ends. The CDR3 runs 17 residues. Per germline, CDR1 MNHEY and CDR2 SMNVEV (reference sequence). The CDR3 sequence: CASNLGRGLHNTGELFF. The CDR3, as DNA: TGTGCCAGCAACTTGGGACGGGGGTTACACAACACCGGGGAGCTGTTTTTT.

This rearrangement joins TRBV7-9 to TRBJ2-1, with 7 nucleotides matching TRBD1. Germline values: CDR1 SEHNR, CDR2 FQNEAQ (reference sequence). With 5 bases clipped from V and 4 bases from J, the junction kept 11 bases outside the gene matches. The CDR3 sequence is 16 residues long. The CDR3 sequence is CASSQGRGPPYNEQFF. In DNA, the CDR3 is TGTGCCAGCAGCCAAGGTAGGGGGCCGCCGTACAATGAGCAGTTCTTC. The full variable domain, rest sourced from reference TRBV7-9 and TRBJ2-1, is DTGVSQNPRHKITKRGQNVTFRCDPISEHNRLYWYRQTLGQGPEFLTYFQNEAQLEKSRLLSDRFSAERPKGSFSTLEIQRTEQGDSAMYLCASSQGRGPPYNEQFFGPGTRLTVL.

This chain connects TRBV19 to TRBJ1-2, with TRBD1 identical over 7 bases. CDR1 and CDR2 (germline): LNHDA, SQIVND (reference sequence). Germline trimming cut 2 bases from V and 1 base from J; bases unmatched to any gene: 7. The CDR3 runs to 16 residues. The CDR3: CASSISGTAINYGYTF. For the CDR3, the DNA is TGTGCCAGTAGTATATCCGGGACAGCTATTAACTATGGCTACACCTTC.

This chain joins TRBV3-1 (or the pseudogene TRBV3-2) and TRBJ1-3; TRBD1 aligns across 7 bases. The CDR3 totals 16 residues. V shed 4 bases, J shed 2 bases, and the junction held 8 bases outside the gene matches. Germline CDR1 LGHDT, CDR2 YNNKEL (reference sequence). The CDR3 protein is CASSRKGQLTGNTIYF. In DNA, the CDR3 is TGTGCCAGCAGCCGAAAGGGACAGTTGACTGGAAACACCATATATTTT.

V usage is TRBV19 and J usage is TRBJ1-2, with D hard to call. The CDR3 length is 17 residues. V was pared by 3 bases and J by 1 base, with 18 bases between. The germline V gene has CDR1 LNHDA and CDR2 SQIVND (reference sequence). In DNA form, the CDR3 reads TGTGCCAGTAGTATCTTTAAGGGTGCGCGAATTAACTATGGCTACACCTTC. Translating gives CASSIFKGARINYGYTF.

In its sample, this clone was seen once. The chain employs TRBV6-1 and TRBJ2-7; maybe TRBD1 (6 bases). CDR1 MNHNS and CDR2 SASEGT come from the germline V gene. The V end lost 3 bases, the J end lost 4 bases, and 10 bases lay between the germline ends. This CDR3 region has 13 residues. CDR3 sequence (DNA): TGTGCCAGCAGTGATCAACAGGGTTACGAGCAGTACTTC. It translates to CASSDQQGYEQYF.

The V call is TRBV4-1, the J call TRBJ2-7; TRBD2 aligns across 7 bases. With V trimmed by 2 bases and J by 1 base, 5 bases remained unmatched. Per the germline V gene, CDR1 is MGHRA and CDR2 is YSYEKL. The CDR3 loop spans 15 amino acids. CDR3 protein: CASSQSASGSYEQYF. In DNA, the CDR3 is TGCGCCAGCAGCCAATCTGCTAGCGGATCCTACGAGCAGTACTTC.

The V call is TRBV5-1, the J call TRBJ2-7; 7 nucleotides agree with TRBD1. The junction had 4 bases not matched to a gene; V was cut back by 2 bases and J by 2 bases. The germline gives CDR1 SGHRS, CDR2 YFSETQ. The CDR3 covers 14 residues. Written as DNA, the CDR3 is TGCGCCAGCAGCTTAGGGGGCCCACCCTACGAGCAGTACTTC. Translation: CASSLGGPPYEQYF. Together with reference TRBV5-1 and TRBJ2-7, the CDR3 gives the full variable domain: KAGVTQTPRYLIKTRGQQVTLSCSPISGHRSVSWYQQTPGQGLQFLFEYFSETQRNKGNFPGRFSGRQFSNSRSEMNVSTLELGDSALYLCASSLGGPPYEQYFGPGTRLTVT.

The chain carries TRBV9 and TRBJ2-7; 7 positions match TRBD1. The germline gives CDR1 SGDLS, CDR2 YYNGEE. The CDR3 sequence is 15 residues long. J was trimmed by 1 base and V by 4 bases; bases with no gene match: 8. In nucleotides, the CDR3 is TGTGCCAGCAGCCCGCAGACAGGGTTGTCCTACGAGCAGTACTTC. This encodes CASSPQTGLSYEQYF.

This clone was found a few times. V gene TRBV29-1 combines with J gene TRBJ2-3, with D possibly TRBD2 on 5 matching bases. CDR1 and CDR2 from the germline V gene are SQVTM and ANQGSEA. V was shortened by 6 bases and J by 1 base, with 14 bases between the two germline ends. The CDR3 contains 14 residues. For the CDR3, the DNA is TGCAGCGTCGCCGAAGCGGTACGCACAGATACGCAGTATTTT. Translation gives CSVAEAVRTDTQYF.

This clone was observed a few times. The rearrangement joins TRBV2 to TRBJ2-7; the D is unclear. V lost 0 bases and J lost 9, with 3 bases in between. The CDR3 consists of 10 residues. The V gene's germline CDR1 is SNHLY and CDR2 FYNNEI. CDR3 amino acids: CASSEAMQYF. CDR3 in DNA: TGTGCCAGCAGTGAAGCGATGCAGTACTTC.

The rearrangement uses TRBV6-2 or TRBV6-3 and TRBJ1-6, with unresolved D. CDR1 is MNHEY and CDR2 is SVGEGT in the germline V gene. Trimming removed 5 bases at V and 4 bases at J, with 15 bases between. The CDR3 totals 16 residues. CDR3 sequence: CASSDPRRAYNSPLHF. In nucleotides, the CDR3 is TGTGCCAGCAGTGACCCTCGACGGGCGTATAATTCACCCCTCCACTTT.

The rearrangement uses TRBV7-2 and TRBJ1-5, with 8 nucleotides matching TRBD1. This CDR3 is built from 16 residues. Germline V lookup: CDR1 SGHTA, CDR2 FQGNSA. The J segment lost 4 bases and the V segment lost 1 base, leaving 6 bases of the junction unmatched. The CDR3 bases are TGTGCCAGCAGCTTAGGCCGGACAGGGCTTAATCAGCCCCAGCATTTT. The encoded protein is CASSLGRTGLNQPQHF.

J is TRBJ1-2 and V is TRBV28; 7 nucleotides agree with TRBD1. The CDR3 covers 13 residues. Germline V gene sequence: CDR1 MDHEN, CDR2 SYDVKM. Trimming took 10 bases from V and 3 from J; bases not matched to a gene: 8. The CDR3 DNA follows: TGTGCCACCAACCGAGGGACAGACTATGGCTACACCTTC. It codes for CATNRGTDYGYTF.

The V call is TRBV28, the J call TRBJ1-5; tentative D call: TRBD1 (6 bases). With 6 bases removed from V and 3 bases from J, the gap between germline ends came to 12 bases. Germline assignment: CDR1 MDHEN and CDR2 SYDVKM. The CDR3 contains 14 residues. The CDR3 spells CASRQGQINQPQHF. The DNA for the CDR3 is TGTGCCAGCAGGCAAGGACAGATCAATCAGCCCCAGCATTTT.

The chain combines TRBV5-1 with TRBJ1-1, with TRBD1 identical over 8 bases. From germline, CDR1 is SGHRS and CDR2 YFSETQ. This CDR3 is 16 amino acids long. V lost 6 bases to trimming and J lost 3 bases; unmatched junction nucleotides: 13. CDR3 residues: CASNPQGAGSDTEAFF. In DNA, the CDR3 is TGCGCCAGCAACCCCCAGGGGGCCGGGTCGGACACTGAAGCTTTCTTT.

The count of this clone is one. The CDR3 sequence: CASSQRANEKLFF. The CDR3 DNA is TGCGCCAGCAGCCAACGCGCTAATGAAAAACTGTTTTTT. The chain links TRBV4-1 to TRBJ1-4; D gene uncertain. Germline CDR1 reads MGHRA; CDR2 reads YSYEKL. The CDR3 extends over 13 amino acids. V lost 2 bases to trimming and J lost 3 bases, with 4 bases between them.

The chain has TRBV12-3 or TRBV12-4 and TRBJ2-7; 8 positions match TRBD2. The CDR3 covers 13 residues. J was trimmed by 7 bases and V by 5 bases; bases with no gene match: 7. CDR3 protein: CASSLREREEQYF. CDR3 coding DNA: TGTGCCAGCAGTCTGCGGGAGCGGGAGGAGCAGTACTTC.

The DNA for the CDR3 is TGCGCCAGCAGCTTACGACAGGGGTTTGATGGCTACACCTTC. Its protein is CASSLRQGFDGYTF. The chain recombines TRBV5-1 with TRBJ1-2, with 8 positions matching TRBD1. The CDR3 has 14 residues. The junction had 6 bases not matched to a gene; V was cut back by 2 bases and J by 6 bases. Germline CDR1 is SGHRS and CDR2 is YFSETQ.

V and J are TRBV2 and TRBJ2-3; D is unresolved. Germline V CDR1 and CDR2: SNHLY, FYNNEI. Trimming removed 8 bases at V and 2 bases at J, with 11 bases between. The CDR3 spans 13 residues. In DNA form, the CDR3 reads TGTGCCAGCCAAGACGAGTACACAGATACGCAGTATTTT. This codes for CASQDEYTDTQYF.

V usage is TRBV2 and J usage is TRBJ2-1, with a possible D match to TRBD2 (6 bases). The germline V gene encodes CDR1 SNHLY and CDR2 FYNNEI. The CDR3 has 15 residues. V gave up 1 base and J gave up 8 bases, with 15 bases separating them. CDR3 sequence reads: CASSEVLGGIHEQFF. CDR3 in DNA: TGTGCCAGCAGTGAAGTGTTGGGGGGTATACATGAGCAGTTCTTC.

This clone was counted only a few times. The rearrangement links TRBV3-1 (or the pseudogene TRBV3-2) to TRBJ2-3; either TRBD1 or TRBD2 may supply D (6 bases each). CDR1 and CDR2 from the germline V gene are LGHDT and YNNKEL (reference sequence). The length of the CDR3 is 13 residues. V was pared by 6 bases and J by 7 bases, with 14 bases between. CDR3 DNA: TGTGCCAGCAGAGACGGGGGCGGAAATACGCAGTATTTT. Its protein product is CASRDGGGNTQYF.

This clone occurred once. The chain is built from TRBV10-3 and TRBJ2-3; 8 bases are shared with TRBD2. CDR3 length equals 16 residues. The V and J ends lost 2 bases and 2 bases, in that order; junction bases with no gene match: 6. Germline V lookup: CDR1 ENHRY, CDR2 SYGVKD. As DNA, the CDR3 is TGTGCCATCAGTGAGATAGCGGGGTACTCCACAGATACGCAGTATTTT. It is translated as CAISEIAGYSTDTQYF.

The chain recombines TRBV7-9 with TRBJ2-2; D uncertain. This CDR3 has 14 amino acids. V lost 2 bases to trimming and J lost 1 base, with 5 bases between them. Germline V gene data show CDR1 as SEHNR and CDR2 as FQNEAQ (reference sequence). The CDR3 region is CASSLTENTGELFF. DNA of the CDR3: TGTGCCAGCAGCTTAACCGAGAACACCGGGGAGCTGTTTTTT.

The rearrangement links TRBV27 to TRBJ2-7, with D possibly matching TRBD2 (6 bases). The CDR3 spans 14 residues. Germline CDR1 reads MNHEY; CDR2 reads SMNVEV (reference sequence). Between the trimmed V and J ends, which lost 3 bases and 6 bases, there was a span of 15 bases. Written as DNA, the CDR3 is TGTGCCAGCAGTTTCGGAGGGCTTCTGGGCGAGCAGTACTTC. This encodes CASSFGGLLGEQYF.

For the CDR3, the DNA is TGTGCCATCAGTGAGAGACTTTCCTATGGCTACACCTTC. Its translation is CAISERLSYGYTF. The chain combines TRBV10-3 with TRBJ1-2; D is unresolved. This CDR3 spans 13 amino acids. Germline V CDR1 and CDR2: ENHRY, SYGVKD. V was cut by 2 bases and J by 4 bases, with 8 bases left in between.